The source of this TCR beta chain is a study of cytomegalovirus exposure and HLA in healthy donors. Study-wide results and caveats: Most TCR sequences were seen very rarely across donors, but some public TCRs occurred in many. The investigators catalogued 150 to 200 TCR beta chains as cytomegalovirus-associated.

The CDR3 spans 14 residues. Germline CDR1 and CDR2: SGDLS and YYNGEE. The trim removed 3 bases at V and 6 bases at J, leaving 8 bases unmatched. Turning to this clone: Its antigen is not identified.

The method was immunoSEQ multiplex PCR; TCRdb's version includes in-frame clones alone and lacks a portion of them. The sample contains about 360,000 clones, approximately 90% of which appear only once. V usage is TRBV9 and J usage is TRBJ2-7; 8 bases line up with TRBD2. Sequenced sample: PBMCs. The clonotype originates from a woman aged 18-30 years in good health and CMV-seronegative. CDR3 in amino acids: CASSAGLGIREQYF. CDR3 nucleotides: TGTGCCAGCAGCGCGGGACTAGGAATCCGCGAGCAGTACTTC.